The subject of this entry is one TCR beta chain. Its antigen is currently unknown. The record originates from a study of blood T cells in healthy people across ages. Points from the study as a whole: The study found more naive CD4+ cells and higher diversity in long-lived than aged donors. Researchers report that TCR beta diversity correlated strongly with naive T cell percentage.

A J-beta primer mix and a sample-barcoded 5' primer were used in a second PCR of roughly 7 to 12 cycles. Carrying 12 random nucleotides, a template-switch adaptor labeled each individual cDNA molecule. A single record per CDR3 protein comes from TCRdb applying MiXCR to the 5' RACE reads. The profile shows about 1.5 million distinct CDR3 sequences, 35% to 45% of them singletons. The source material was blood. The source is a woman younger than 35 in good health.

The CDR3 spells CASRRIRVTYEQFF. The CDR3 nucleotides read TGTGCCAGCCGCCGGATCCGCGTGACCTACGAGCAGTTCTTC. The gene calls are TRBV6-5 and TRBJ2-1; D remains unclear. The CDR3 runs 14 residues. Germline CDR1 reads MNHEY; CDR2 reads SVGAGI. V was clipped by 8 bases and J by 10 bases, with 21 bases between them.